These 22 T cell receptor beta chains were sequenced from one sample in a study of Ad26.COV2.S vaccination and SARS-CoV-2 variants. Sequenced by immunoSEQ multiplex PCR; TCRdb stores in-frame clones only, minus some. The sample holds 300,000 to 400,000 clones; 90% to 95% are singletons and the top ten take 3% to 5%. The input for sequencing was peripheral blood, taken after recovery from COVID-19. The receptors derive from a human donor who had recovered from COVID-19.

The rearrangement uses TRBV27 and TRBJ2-7; a weak D match, TRBD1 (6 bases). Germline V CDR1 and CDR2: MNHEY, SMNVEV (reference sequence). V was cut by 2 bases and J by 4 bases, with 18 bases left in between. This CDR3 has 16 residues. In DNA form, the CDR3 reads TGTGCCAGCAGTTTAAAAGGGGGATCTGATCTTTACGAGCAGTACTTC. It codes for CASSLKGGSDLYEQYF.

The chain has TRBV10-3 and TRBJ2-7; D not resolved. V was clipped by 6 bases and J by 7 bases, with 13 bases between them. The CDR3 length is 12 residues. Germline V gene lookup returns CDR1 ENHRY and CDR2 SYGVKD. CDR3 sequence (DNA): TGTGCCATCAGGGACCGTCTTTGGGAGCAGTACTTC. Translated: CAIRDRLWEQYF.

The chain combines TRBV6-6 with TRBJ1-5, with D hard to call. Trimming pared 7 bases from V and 3 bases from J, leaving 19 bases between. Germline CDR1 MNHNY, CDR2 SVGAGI (reference sequence). This CDR3 has 16 amino acids. The CDR3 DNA sequence: TGTGCCAGCAACCATGGGAGTAGAGGGTTCAATCAGCCCCAGCATTTT. Translation gives CASNHGSRGFNQPQHF.

This sequence joins TRBV7-9 and TRBJ2-1; 8 bases are shared with TRBD1. The CDR3 contains 15 residues. Germline V gives CDR1 SEHNR, CDR2 FQNEAQ (reference sequence). J was trimmed by 8 bases and V by 3 bases; bases with no gene match: 9. CDR3 bases: TGTGCCAGCAGCTTGGACAGGGTGGTAAGAGATGAGCAGTTCTTC. This translates into CASSLDRVVRDEQFF.

The chain recombines TRBV3-1 (or the pseudogene TRBV3-2) with TRBJ2-5; D could derive from TRBD1 or TRBD2 (6 bases each). The CDR3 extends over 18 amino acids. V was clipped by 0 bases and J by 2 bases, with 19 bases between them. In germline, CDR1 is LGHDT, CDR2 YNNKEL (reference sequence). The CDR3 bases are TGTGCCAGCAGCCAAGATCTTGGGGGGCCGCCCCGGCAAGAGACCCAGTACTTC. This codes for CASSQDLGGPPRQETQYF.

The chain links TRBV7-2 to TRBJ2-1, with D perhaps matching TRBD1 (5 bases). The CDR3 extends over 15 amino acids. The ends were cut back, 1 base at V and 2 bases at J, with 9 bases in the middle. The germline CDR1 and CDR2 sequences are SGHTA and FQGNSA. This CDR3 reads CASSLERTPYNEQFF. CDR3 nucleotides: TGTGCCAGCAGCTTAGAAAGGACACCCTACAATGAGCAGTTCTTC.

V and J are TRBV29-1 and TRBJ1-1; D remains unclear. From germline, CDR1 is SQVTM and CDR2 ANQGSEA. The CDR3 is 12 residues long. Trimming left V 2 bases short and J 6 bases short, with 10 bases between. The CDR3 DNA reads TGCAGCGTTGAACTGGTAGGGCCTGAAGCTTTCTTT. This encodes CSVELVGPEAFF.

This clone was seen once. Lacking the conserved final phenylalanine or tryptophan, this CDR3 likely reflects a read error. The DNA is omitted, as the CDR3 cannot be located on it reliably, and the CDR3 follows TCRdb's listing. The chain couples TRBV12-3 or TRBV12-4 to TRBJ1-1; TRBD1 is the table's D call and was not checked against the DNA. The CDR3 is made up of 13 amino acids, end residues included. This chain's CDR3 is CASSPQGTGWALS.

This chain connects TRBV6-5 to TRBJ2-6, with D unclear. This CDR3 is 15 amino acids long. Germline V gene data show CDR1 as MNHEY and CDR2 as SVGAGI. V dropped 3 bases and J dropped 2 bases, with 8 bases sitting between them. The CDR3 protein is CASSYSETGANVLTF. CDR3 in DNA: TGTGCCAGCAGTTATTCGGAAACTGGGGCCAACGTCCTGACTTTC.

With respect to this clone: The identical CDR3 is also encoded by other nucleotide sequences in the sample. In DNA form, the CDR3 reads TGTGCCAGCAGTTACCTCGGGAACACTGAAGCTTTCTTT. The encoded protein is CASSYLGNTEAFF. V usage is TRBV6-5 and J usage is TRBJ1-1; no definite D call. Germline values: CDR1 MNHEY, CDR2 SVGAGI. The V end was cut by 2 bases, the J end by 1 base, with 5 bases between. The CDR3 runs to 13 residues.

The V gene is TRBV7-8, the J gene TRBJ2-1; the D is unclear. Trimming pared 1 base from V and 2 bases from J, leaving 9 bases between. This CDR3 contains 15 residues. Germline values: CDR1 SGHVS, CDR2 FQNEAQ. The DNA for the CDR3 is TGTGCCAGCAGCTTAGTTAAGATAGCCTACAATGAGCAGTTCTTC. It yields the protein CASSLVKIAYNEQFF.

The V and J genes are TRBV28 and TRBJ2-7; D gene uncertain. The CDR3 contains 10 residues. Germline V lookup: CDR1 MDHEN, CDR2 SYDVKM. Deletions cut 8 bases from V and 9 bases from J, with 11 bases between. CDR3 in DNA: TGTGCCAGCGGATCGGACGTGCAGTACTTC. It specifies CASGSDVQYF. The full variable domain, completed using reference TRBV28 and TRBJ2-7, is DVKVTQSSRYLVKRTGEKVFLECVQDMDHENMFWYRQDPGLGLRLIYFSYDVKMKEKGDIPEGYSVSREKKERFSLILESASTNQTSMYLCASGSDVQYFGPGTRLTVT.

This clone showed up just a few times. This chain joins TRBV6-2 or TRBV6-3 and TRBJ2-7, with no clear D. Germline lookup yields CDR1 MNHEY and CDR2 SVGEGT. The CDR3 runs 14 residues. Between the trimmed V and J ends, which lost 2 bases and 1 base, there was a span of 9 bases. CDR3 region: CASSYVEKSYEQYF. In DNA form, the CDR3 reads TGTGCCAGCAGTTACGTGGAGAAATCCTACGAGCAGTACTTC.

This clone was counted a single time. V and J are TRBV10-3 and TRBJ1-1, with D unresolved. Germline V gene sequence: CDR1 ENHRY, CDR2 SYGVKD. This CDR3 comprises 15 residues. V was shortened by 0 bases and J by 1 base, with 9 bases between the two germline ends. CDR3 sequence: CAISESARSNTEAFF. The CDR3, as DNA: TGTGCCATCAGTGAGTCGGCCCGGTCGAACACTGAAGCTTTCTTT.

This clone was observed once. This sequence joins TRBV5-5 and TRBJ1-2, with 8 bases aligning to TRBD1. The CDR3 extends over 16 amino acids. Per germline, CDR1 SGHKS and CDR2 YYEKEE (reference sequence). V was clipped by 2 bases and J by 4 bases; unmatched bases: 10. CDR3 residues: CASSLHGTGVTYGYTF. The CDR3 DNA follows: TGTGCCAGCAGCTTACACGGGACAGGAGTGACCTATGGCTACACCTTC. The full variable domain, its missing parts supplied by reference TRBV5-5 and TRBJ1-2, is DAGVTQSPTHLIKTRGQQVTLRCSPISGHKSVSWYQQVLGQGPQFIFQYYEKEERGRGNFPDRFSARQFPNYSSELNVNALLLGDSALYLCASSLHGTGVTYGYTFGSGTRLTVV.

This clone was observed a single time. The V call is TRBV9, the J call TRBJ2-2; D call uncertain. V lost 2 bases and J 4 bases, leaving 9 bases between the germline ends. The CDR3 runs 14 residues. Germline loops: CDR1 SGDLS, CDR2 YYNGEE. The CDR3 loop reads CASSVTNPTGELFF. The CDR3 DNA sequence: TGTGCCAGCAGCGTGACGAACCCCACCGGGGAGCTGTTTTTT.

The gene calls are TRBV2 and TRBJ1-1; no clear D. Germline CDR1 and CDR2: SNHLY and FYNNEI. The length of the CDR3 is 14 residues. V lost 4 bases, J lost 1 base, and 10 bases lay in between. The CDR3 DNA sequence: TGTGCCAGCAGTGGTGGATGGAGGAACACTGAAGCTTTCTTT. Translation gives CASSGGWRNTEAFF.

The chain employs TRBV6-5 and TRBJ2-5; 8 nucleotides align to TRBD2. Germline V gene sequence: CDR1 MNHEY, CDR2 SVGAGI. The CDR3 is 15 amino acids. Trimming removed 5 bases from V and 2 bases from J; junction bases left unmatched: 7. Here the CDR3 reads CASSPQRGKQETQYF. The CDR3 DNA sequence: TGTGCCAGCAGTCCCCAGCGGGGGAAACAAGAGACCCAGTACTTC.

Concerning this clone itself: The germline gene is not matched at one end of the junction; a read error may be the cause. The V and J genes are TRBV27 and TRBJ1-5; 7 bases agree with TRBD1. This CDR3 spans 17 amino acids. Germline V gives CDR1 MNHEY, CDR2 SMNVEV (reference sequence). CDR3 in DNA: TGTGCCAGCAGTCTATCAGGGACAGAGTATAGCAATCAGCCCCAGCATTTT. Translated: CASSLSGTEYSNQPQHF.

The chain uses TRBV2 and TRBJ2-7; possibly TRBD2 for D (5 bases). Germline assignment: CDR1 SNHLY and CDR2 FYNNEI. The CDR3 runs 13 residues. Trimming left V 4 bases short and J 4 bases short, with 11 bases between. In nucleotides, the CDR3 is TGTGCCAGCAGTGCGGTCCGGGGATACGAGCAGTACTTC. It codes for CASSAVRGYEQYF. The variable domain in full, with the rest retrieved from reference TRBV2 and TRBJ2-7, is EPEVTQTPSHQVTQMGQEVILRCVPISNHLYFYWYRQILGQKVEFLVSFYNNEISEKSEIFDDQFSVERPDGSNFTLKIRSTKLEDSAMYFCASSAVRGYEQYFGPGTRLTVT.

This rearrangement joins TRBV18 to TRBJ2-3, with no clear D. V lost 5 bases and J 4 bases, leaving 16 bases between the germline ends. The germline V gene encodes CDR1 KGHSH and CDR2 LQKENI. The CDR3 is 15 amino acids. CDR3 loop: CASSSLVVGADTQYF. CDR3 bases: TGTGCCAGCTCATCTCTAGTGGTCGGAGCAGATACGCAGTATTTT.

The chain has TRBV18 and TRBJ2-3; perhaps D is TRBD1 or TRBD2 (5 bases each). The germline V gene encodes CDR1 KGHSH and CDR2 LQKENI. The CDR3 extends over 15 amino acids. Trimming cost V 3 bases and J 3 bases, with 13 bases left between them. CDR3 DNA sequence: TGTGCCAGCTCACCTAACCAGGGACGGACAGATACGCAGTATTTT. It yields the protein CASSPNQGRTDTQYF.